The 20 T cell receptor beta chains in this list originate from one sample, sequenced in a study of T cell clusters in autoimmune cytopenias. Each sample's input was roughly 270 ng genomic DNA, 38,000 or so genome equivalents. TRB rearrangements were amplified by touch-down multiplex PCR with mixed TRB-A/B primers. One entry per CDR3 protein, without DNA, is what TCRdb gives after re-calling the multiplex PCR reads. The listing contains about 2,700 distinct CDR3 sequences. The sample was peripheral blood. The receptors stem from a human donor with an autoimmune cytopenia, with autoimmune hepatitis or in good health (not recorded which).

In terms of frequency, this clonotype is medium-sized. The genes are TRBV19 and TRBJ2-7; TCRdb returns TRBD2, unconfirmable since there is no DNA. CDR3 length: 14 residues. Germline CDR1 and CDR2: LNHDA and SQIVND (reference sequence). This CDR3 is CASSGPKGPYEQYF.

This CDR3 reads CASSPWSGSNSGNTIYF. The chain recombines TRBV5-6 with TRBJ1-3. The V gene's germline CDR1 is SGHDT and CDR2 YYEEEE. The CDR3 length is 17 residues.

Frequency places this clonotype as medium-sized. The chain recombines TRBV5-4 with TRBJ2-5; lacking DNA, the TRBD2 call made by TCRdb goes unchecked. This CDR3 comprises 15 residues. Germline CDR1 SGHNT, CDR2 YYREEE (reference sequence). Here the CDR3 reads CASSLSTSGGETQYF.

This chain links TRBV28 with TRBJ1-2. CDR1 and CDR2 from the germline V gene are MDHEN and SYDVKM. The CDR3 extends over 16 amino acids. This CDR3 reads CASSLLSSSLTYGYTF.

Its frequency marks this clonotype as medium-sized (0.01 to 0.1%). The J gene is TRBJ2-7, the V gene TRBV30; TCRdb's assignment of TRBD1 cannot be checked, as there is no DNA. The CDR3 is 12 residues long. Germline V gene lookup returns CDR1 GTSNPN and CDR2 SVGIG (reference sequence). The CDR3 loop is CAFNRGLGEQYF.

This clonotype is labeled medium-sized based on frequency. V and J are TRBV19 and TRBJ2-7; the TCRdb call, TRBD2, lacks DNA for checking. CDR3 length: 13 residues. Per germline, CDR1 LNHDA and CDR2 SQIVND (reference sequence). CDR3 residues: CASSILGLKEQYF.

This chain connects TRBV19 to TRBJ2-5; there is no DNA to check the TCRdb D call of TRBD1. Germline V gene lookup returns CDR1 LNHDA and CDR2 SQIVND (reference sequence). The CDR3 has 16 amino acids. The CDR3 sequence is CASSIEGTGEGETQYF.

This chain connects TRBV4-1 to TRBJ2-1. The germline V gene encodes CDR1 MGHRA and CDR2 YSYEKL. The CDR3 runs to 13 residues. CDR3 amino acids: CASSRRGNHEQFF.

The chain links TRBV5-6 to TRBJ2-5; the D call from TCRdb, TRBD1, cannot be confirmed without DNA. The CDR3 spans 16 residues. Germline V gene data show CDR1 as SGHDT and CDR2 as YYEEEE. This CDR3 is CASSLAQGLLEETQYF. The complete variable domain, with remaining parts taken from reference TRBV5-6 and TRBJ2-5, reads DAGVTQSPTHLIKTRGQQVTLRCSPKSGHDTVSWYQQALGQGPQFIFQYYEEEERQRGNFPDRFSGHQFPNYSSELNVNALLLGDSALYLCASSLAQGLLEETQYFGPGTRLLVL.

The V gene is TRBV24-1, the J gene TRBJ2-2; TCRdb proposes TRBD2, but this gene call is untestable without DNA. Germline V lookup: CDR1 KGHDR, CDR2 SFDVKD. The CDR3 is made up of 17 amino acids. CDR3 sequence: CATSDRAGGPITGELFF.

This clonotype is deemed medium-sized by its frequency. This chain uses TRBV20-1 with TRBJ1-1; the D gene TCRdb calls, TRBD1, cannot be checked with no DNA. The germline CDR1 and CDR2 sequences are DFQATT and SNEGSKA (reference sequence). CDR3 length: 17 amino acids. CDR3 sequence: CSATPSGQGIMNTEAFF.

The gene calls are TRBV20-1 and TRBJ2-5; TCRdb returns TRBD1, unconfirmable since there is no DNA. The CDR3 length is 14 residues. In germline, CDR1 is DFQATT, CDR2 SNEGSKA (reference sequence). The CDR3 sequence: CSARVPQGEETQYF.

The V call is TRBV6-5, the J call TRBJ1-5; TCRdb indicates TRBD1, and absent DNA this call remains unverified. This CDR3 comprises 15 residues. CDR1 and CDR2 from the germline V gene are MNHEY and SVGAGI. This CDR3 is CATRQRGPSNQPQHF.

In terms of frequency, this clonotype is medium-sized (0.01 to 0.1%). The CDR3 reads CASSLVGGGPYEQYF. The rearrangement uses TRBV11-2 and TRBJ2-7; as DNA is missing, the TRBD2 call by TCRdb cannot be tested. The CDR3 spans 15 residues. Germline-derived CDR1 and CDR2 are SGHAT and FQNNGV.

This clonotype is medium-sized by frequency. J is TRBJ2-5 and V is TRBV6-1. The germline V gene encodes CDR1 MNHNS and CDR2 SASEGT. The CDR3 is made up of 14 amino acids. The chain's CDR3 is CASSDRGTQETQYF.

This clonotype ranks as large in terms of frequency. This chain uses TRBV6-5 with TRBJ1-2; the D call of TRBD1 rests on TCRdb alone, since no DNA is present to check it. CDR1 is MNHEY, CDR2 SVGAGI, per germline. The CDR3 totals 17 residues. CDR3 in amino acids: CASSYSETGVYSAGYTF.

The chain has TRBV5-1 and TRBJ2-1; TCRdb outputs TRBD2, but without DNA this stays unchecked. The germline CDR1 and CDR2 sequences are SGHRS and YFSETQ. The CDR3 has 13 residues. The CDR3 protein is CASKLAGDNEQFF.

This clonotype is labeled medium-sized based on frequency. The CDR3 loop is CASSLGQGGLNTEAFF. This chain links TRBV6-1 with TRBJ1-1; TCRdb's D call of TRBD1 is untestable without DNA. The CDR3 contains 16 residues. Germline CDR1 reads MNHNS; CDR2 reads SASEGT.

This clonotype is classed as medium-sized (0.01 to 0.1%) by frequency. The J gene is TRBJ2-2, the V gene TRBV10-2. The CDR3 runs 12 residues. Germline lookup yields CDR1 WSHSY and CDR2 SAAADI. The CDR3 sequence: CASRDLTGELFF.

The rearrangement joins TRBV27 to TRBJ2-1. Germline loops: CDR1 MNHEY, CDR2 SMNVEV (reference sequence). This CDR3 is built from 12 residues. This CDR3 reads CASSQIGNEQFF.